The source of this TCR beta chain is a study of control samples from healthy donors and cancer patients. TCRdb's table, derived via immunoSEQ multiplex PCR, lists solely in-frame clones and lacks some. The sample shows 110,000 or so clones, 90% of them seen only once. Sample: blood. This TCR came from a human donor in good health. The donor label of this sample is uncertain.

As DNA, the CDR3 is TGCGCCAGCAGCCACGAACGAGGACAGGGCTACAATGAGCAGTTCTTC. Its protein is CASSHERGQGYNEQFF. V is TRBV5-1 and J is TRBJ2-1, with 8 bases matching TRBD1. J gave up 3 bases and V 4 bases, and 9 bases lay outside the gene matches. The CDR3 loop spans 16 amino acids. Germline CDR1 is SGHRS and CDR2 is YFSETQ.